These T cell receptor beta chains were read from a single sample in a study of OX40 agonist ivuxolimab in advanced cancers. Repertoires were generated with immunoSEQ multiplex PCR, while TCRdb's copy carries only in-frame clones and drops some. This table holds approximately 82,000 clones, around 88% found once. This sample comprised CD4+ or CD8+ T cells sorted from blood, obtained in a trial of the OX40 agonist ivuxolimab. Receptors were obtained from an adult with an advanced solid tumor such as melanoma, head and neck, liver or kidney cancer. The CDR3 runs from the conserved cysteine through the conserved F or W. Rows may omit the clone size; those that give it use once, few, many or a size class.

cdr3_length	clone_size	j_call	v_call	cdr3_aa
16	NA	TRBJ2-1	TRBV28	CASSSHGGSSYNEQFF
13	NA	TRBJ1-1	TRBV10-3	CAFKTVQGARAFF
16	NA	TRBJ2-2	TRBV27	CASREAGGTNTGELFF
16	NA	TRBJ2-1	TRBV11-2	CASSPTPRGRYNEQFF
15	NA	TRBJ2-4	TRBV7-9	CASSFGDLAKNIQYF
15	NA	TRBJ2-4	TRBV29-1	CSVEEQGLAKNIQYF
15	NA	TRBJ2-6	TRBV18	CASSLSHSGANVLTF
16	NA	TRBJ2-3	TRBV7-6	CASSPRLAGGVDTQYF
16	NA	TRBJ1-6	TRBV5-4	CASSWGPGQGIGTLHF
13	NA	TRBJ2-2	TRBV10-2	CASSVGITGELFF
16	NA	TRBJ1-3	TRBV9	CASSTRRSFSGNTIYF
13	NA	TRBJ2-5	TRBV4-3	CASSFGGGETQYF
18	NA	TRBJ2-2	TRBV12-5	CASGSTLRDRTNTGELFF
16	NA	TRBJ2-5	TRBV5-1	CASSLAGTSGQETQYF
11	NA	TRBJ2-7	TRBV5-1	CASSLNYEQYF
14	once	TRBJ2-5	TRBV5-1	CASSIAGDAETQYF
20	NA	TRBJ2-7	TRBV21-1	CASSKTDKIDPGPSRSEQYF
17	NA	TRBJ2-2	TRBV7-2	CASSLDGGSANTGELFF
13	NA	TRBJ1-2	TRBV7-2	CASSSTMGSYGTF
15	NA	TRBJ2-5	TRBV6-5	CASSPRTGGGETQYF
14	NA	TRBJ2-2	TRBV7-2	CASSFSRDGGELFF
15	NA	TRBJ2-3	TRBV4-3	CASSGLAGLGDTQYF
12	NA	TRBJ2-3	TRBV7-9	CASSFNTDTQYF